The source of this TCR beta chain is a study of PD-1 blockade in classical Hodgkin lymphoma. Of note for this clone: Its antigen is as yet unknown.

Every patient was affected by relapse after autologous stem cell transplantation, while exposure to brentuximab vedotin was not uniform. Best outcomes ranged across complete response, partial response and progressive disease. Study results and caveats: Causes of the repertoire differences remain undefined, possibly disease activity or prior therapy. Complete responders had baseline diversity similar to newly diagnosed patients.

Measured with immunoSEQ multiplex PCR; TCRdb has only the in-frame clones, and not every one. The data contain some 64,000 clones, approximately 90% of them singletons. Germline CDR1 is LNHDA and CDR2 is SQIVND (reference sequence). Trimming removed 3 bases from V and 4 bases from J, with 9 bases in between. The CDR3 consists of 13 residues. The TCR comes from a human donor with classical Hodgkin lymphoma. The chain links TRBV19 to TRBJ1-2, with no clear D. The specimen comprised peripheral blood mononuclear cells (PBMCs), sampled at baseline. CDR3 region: CASSISAGYGYTF. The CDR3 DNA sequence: TGTGCCAGTAGTATCTCGGCGGGCTATGGCTACACCTTC. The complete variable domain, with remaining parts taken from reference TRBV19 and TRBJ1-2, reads DGGITQSPKYLFRKEGQNVTLSCEQNLNHDAMYWYRQDPGQGLRLIYYSQIVNDFQKGDIAEGYSVSREKKESFPLTVTSAQKNPTAFYLCASSISAGYGYTFGSGTRLTVV.